Sequencing of this T cell receptor beta chain was carried out in a study of blood T cell repertoires in COVID-19. Overall study: T cells, B-cell-depleted T cells, or PBMCs supplied cDNA or gDNA.

V lost 4 bases and J 7 bases, leaving 10 bases between the germline ends. CDR1 SEHNR and CDR2 FQNEAQ come from the germline V gene (reference sequence). The CDR3 covers 13 residues. In the authors' workflow: From reference gene primer amplification, estimates of nucleated cell counts were derived. Here immunoSEQ multiplex PCR was the method, and the copy in TCRdb shows in-frame clones only, minus some. The DNA gave D and trimming, while V, J and clone size come from that table. The data show 200,000 to 250,000 clones, approximately 77% seen once. The sequencing input was peripheral blood. This TCR came from a woman aged 80 or over with acute or convalescent COVID-19. The chain is built from TRBV7-9 and TRBJ1-4; TRBD1 might be the D (5 bases). The CDR3 nucleotides read TGTGCCAGCAGCTGGAGACAGACTGAAAAACTGTTTTTT. It codes for CASSWRQTEKLFF.